A selection of T cell receptor beta chains follows, all from one sample in a study of OX40 agonist ivuxolimab in advanced cancers. Assay used: immunoSEQ multiplex PCR; TCRdb lists only in-frame clones, some missing. This table has 9,500 to 15,000 clones, 80% to 85% appearing once. Sequenced here: CD4+ or CD8+ T cells sorted from blood, sampled in a trial of the OX40 agonist ivuxolimab. These receptors came from an adult with an advanced solid tumor such as melanoma, head and neck, liver or kidney cancer. CDR3s include the opening cysteine and the closing phenylalanine or tryptophan. A D gene is named only where the DNA matches it firmly. A clone size is listed for some rows: how often the clone was seen (once, few, many), or a class if it is expanded.

- TRBJ1-5 - TRBV4-1 CASSQVSSNQPQHF TGCGCCAGCAGCCAAGTTTCTAGCAATCAGCCCCAGCATTTT
- TRBJ2-2 - TRBV2 CASSEARRRELFF TGTGCCAGCAGTGAAGCGCGGAGGAGGGAGCTGTTTTTT
- TRBJ1-1 - TRBV30 CAWRPGNTEAFF TGTGCCTGGAGGCCAGGGAACACTGAAGCTTTCTTT
- TRBJ1-1 medium-sized TRBV7-6 CASSKEETNTEAFF TGTGCCAGCAGTAAGGAGGAAACGAACACTGAAGCTTTCTTT
TRBD2 TRBJ2-2 once TRBV6-4 CASSEREAGELFF TGTGCCAGCAGTGAGCGGGAGGCCGGGGAGCTGTTTTTT
- TRBJ1-5 - TRBV28 CASSSTGFGGNQPQHF TGTGCCAGCAGTTCGACAGGTTTTGGAGGCAATCAGCCCCAGCATTTT
- TRBJ1-3 - TRBV28 CASKVSYSGNTIYF TGTGCCAGCAAAGTTAGCTACTCTGGAAACACCATATATTTT
TRBD1 TRBJ1-1 medium-sized TRBV19 CASRVPGQAAAAFF TGTGCCAGTAGGGTTCCGGGACAGGCTGCTGCAGCTTTCTTT
- TRBJ1-5 - TRBV13 CASSLSTGQPQHF TGTGCCAGCAGCTTATCAACGGGTCAGCCCCAGCATTTT
- TRBJ2-7 - TRBV7-9 CASSPRGDWEQYF TGTGCCAGCAGCCCAAGGGGGGACTGGGAGCAGTACTTC
TRBD1 TRBJ2-3 - TRBV14 CASSQLFGQGVDTQYF TGTGCCAGCAGCCAACTCTTCGGACAGGGGGTAGATACGCAGTATTTT
- TRBJ2-6 - TRBV6-4 CASSEGFSGANVLTF TGTGCCAGCAGTGAAGGCTTCTCTGGGGCCAACGTCCTGACTTTC
TRBD1 TRBJ2-7 - TRBV5-1 CASSPTGIHEQYF TGCGCCAGCAGCCCGACAGGGATCCACGAGCAGTACTTC
TRBD2 TRBJ2-7 once TRBV18 CASSRSGGGFYEQYF TGTGCCAGCTCACGCTCTGGGGGGGGATTCTACGAGCAGTACTTC
- TRBJ2-1 - TRBV9 CASSAGDEQFF TGTGCCAGCAGCGCAGGGGATGAGCAGTTCTTC
TRBD2 TRBJ2-7 few TRBV11-1 CASSQIAGGRNEQYF TGTGCCAGCAGCCAAATAGCGGGAGGGCGGAACGAGCAGTACTTC
- TRBJ2-7 - TRBV14 CASSQEPQLYEQYF TGTGCCAGCAGTCAAGAGCCCCAGTTATACGAGCAGTACTTC
- TRBJ2-1 - TRBV27 CASSLPDPPLYNEQFF TGTGCCAGCAGCCTTCCCGACCCCCCCCTTTACAATGAGCAGTTCTTC
- TRBJ2-5 - TRBV27 CASGRLGGETQYF TGTGCCAGCGGTCGACTAGGTGGAGAGACCCAGTACTTC
TRBD2 TRBJ2-1 - TRBV7-8 CASSPLTGGLNEQFF TGTGCCAGCAGCCCCCTAACGGGGGGGTTGAATGAGCAGTTCTTC
- TRBJ2-7 - TRBV6-5 CASSGSGAGVAQYF TGTGCCAGCAGTGGCTCAGGGGCAGGGGTCGCGCAGTACTTC
- TRBJ2-7 - TRBV9 CASSAGGKAYEQYF TGTGCCAGCAGCGCTGGGGGCAAAGCCTACGAGCAGTACTTC
TRBD1 TRBJ2-1 - TRBV9 CASSVSGTDSYNEQFF TGTGCCAGCAGCGTCTCCGGGACAGACTCCTACAATGAGCAGTTCTTC
- TRBJ1-2 - TRBV5-8 CASGEGRGYGYTF TGTGCCAGCGGGGAGGGAAGGGGCTATGGCTACACCTTC
TRBD2 TRBJ2-5 - TRBV9 CASSVARGDETQYF TGTGCCAGCAGCGTAGCTCGGGGGGACGAGACCCAGTACTTC
TRBD2 TRBJ2-1 - TRBV4-2 CASSPSLAGFDEQFF TGTGCCAGCAGCCCTAGCCTAGCGGGATTCGATGAGCAGTTCTTC
- TRBJ2-7 - TRBV2 CASQGSYEQYF TGTGCCAGCCAGGGTTCCTACGAGCAGTACTTC
- TRBJ2-4 - TRBV9 CASSGGGNIQYF TGTGCCAGCAGCGGAGGAGGAAACATTCAGTACTTC
- TRBJ2-7 - TRBV5-6 CASSKGVVEQYF TGTGCCAGCAGCAAAGGAGTAGTTGAGCAGTACTTC
- TRBJ1-2 - TRBV13 CASSRENYGYTF TGTGCCAGCAGTCGGGAGAACTATGGCTACACCTTC
- TRBJ1-2 - TRBV9 CASSVAGTGYGYTF TGTGCCAGCAGCGTAGCAGGGACGGGCTATGGCTACACCTTC
- TRBJ1-2 - TRBV14 CASSLTRHRRGYTF TGTGCCAGCAGCCTGACCAGACACCGGAGGGGCTACACCTTC
- TRBJ2-7 few TRBV6-6 CASSRAYEQYF TGTGCCAGCAGTCGGGCGTACGAGCAGTACTTC
- TRBJ1-6 - TRBV7-9 CASTPDGTQNSPLHF TGTGCCAGCACCCCGGATGGTACTCAAAATTCACCCCTCCACTTT
- TRBJ2-7 - TRBV7-9 CASSQGIGEQYF TGTGCCAGCTCCCAGGGAATAGGCGAGCAGTACTTC
- TRBJ2-1 once TRBV9 CASSPSGASSYNEQFF TGTGCCAGCAGCCCCAGTGGCGCCAGCTCCTACAATGAGCAGTTCTTC
- TRBJ2-7 - TRBV11-3 CASSLRKDVHSYEQYF TGTGCCAGCAGCTTAAGGAAAGACGTACACTCCTACGAGCAGTACTTC
- TRBJ2-5 - TRBV6-5 CASRLGSQETQYF TGTGCCAGCAGGTTGGGCAGCCAAGAGACCCAGTACTTC
TRBD1 TRBJ2-1 - TRBV29-1 CSVPPQGSYNEQFF TGCAGCGTCCCCCCACAGGGGTCCTACAATGAGCAGTTCTTC
- TRBJ1-1 once TRBV6-6 CASTPPGGAATEAFF TGTGCCAGCACACCTCCGGGGGGGGCGGCCACTGAAGCTTTCTTT
- TRBJ2-5 - TRBV5-1 CASSFSRETQYF TGCGCCAGCAGCTTTTCTAGGGAGACCCAGTACTTC
TRBD2 TRBJ2-3 - TRBV30 CAWRMGTSIADTQYF TGTGCCTGGAGAATGGGGACTAGTATCGCAGATACGCAGTATTTT
TRBD2 TRBJ2-7 once TRBV7-9 CASSSGLAIYEQYF TGTGCCAGCAGCAGCGGACTAGCTATCTACGAGCAGTACTTC
- TRBJ2-3 - TRBV4-3 CASSPRVSDTQYF TGCGCCAGCAGCCCTCGCGTATCAGATACGCAGTATTTT
- TRBJ2-1 - TRBV9 CASSQGHEQFF TGTGCCAGCAGCCAGGGCCATGAGCAGTTCTTC
- TRBJ2-5 - TRBV7-8 CASEGGQETQYF TGTGCCAGCGAGGGTGGTCAAGAGACCCAGTACTTC
TRBD1 TRBJ2-1 - TRBV7-8 CASSLALPGQAYNEQFF TGTGCCAGCAGCTTAGCGCTTCCGGGACAGGCCTACAATGAGCAGTTCTTC
TRBD2 TRBJ2-1 - TRBV7-9 CASSHPLAGGDNEQFF TGTGCCAGCAGCCACCCCTTAGCGGGAGGCGACAATGAGCAGTTCTTC
- TRBJ2-1 few TRBV6-6 CASSYSTWDEQFF TGTGCCAGCAGTTACTCGACCTGGGATGAGCAGTTCTTC
- TRBJ1-1 few TRBV11-2 CASSFKPWGRGNTEAFF TGTGCCAGCAGCTTCAAACCCTGGGGGCGGGGGAACACTGAAGCTTTCTTT
- TRBJ2-1 - TRBV28 CASSQDTSSYNEQFF TGTGCCAGCAGCCAGGACACCAGCTCCTACAATGAGCAGTTCTTC
- TRBJ2-7 - TRBV25-1 CASSEPGESEQYF TGTGCCAGCAGTGAACCAGGGGAGTCCGAGCAGTACTTC
- TRBJ2-7 medium-sized TRBV29-1 CSVEGSYEQYF TGCAGCGTTGAAGGGTCCTACGAGCAGTACTTC
- TRBJ2-5 - TRBV7-9 CTSSLRRGLQETQYF TGTACCAGCAGCTTAAGGAGGGGGCTCCAAGAGACCCAGTACTTC